The present T cell receptor beta chain was sequenced within a study of blood T cell repertoires in COVID-19. The wider study: The study drew acute and convalescent COVID-19 samples from the United States, Italy and Spain. Nucleic acid was either cDNA or gDNA, and it came from T cells, B-cell-depleted T cells, or PBMCs.

The assay was immunoSEQ multiplex PCR, and TCRdb's table has in-frame clones only and misses some. The sample includes some 28,000 clones, around nine tenths of them seen just once. Germline-derived CDR1 and CDR2 are SQVTM and ANQGSEA. V lost 3 bases, J lost 7 bases, and 5 bases stayed unmatched. The CDR3 consists of 14 residues. The source material was peripheral blood. The clonotype originates from a human donor in a cohort sampled during active COVID-19. The chain employs TRBV29-1 and TRBJ2-1; 11 nucleotides line up with TRBD2. The CDR3 region has the DNA TGCAGCGTTGATGTAGCGGGAGGGGGGAATGAGCAGTTCTTC. Translation gives CSVDVAGGGNEQFF.